This TCR beta chain was recovered during a study of CD8+ T cells in alopecia areata. The study's findings and limits: Lesional scalp exceeded normal scalp in clonality, especially in alopecia totalis/universalis. There were many expanded lesional clones persisting in scalp and blood during tofacitinib.

The treatment is: oral pan-JAK inhibitor, 5-10 mg twice daily. V lost 4 bases and J 0 bases, leaving 10 bases between the germline ends. Germline V CDR1 and CDR2: SEHNR, FQNEAQ (reference sequence). The CDR3 covers 15 residues. Reverse transcribed after extraction, RNA yielded cDNA as the sequencing template. TCRdb's table, derived via immunoSEQ multiplex PCR, lists solely in-frame clones and lacks some. The sample has some 200,000 clones, around two fifths seen once. As regards this clone: Its antigen remains unidentified.

Specimen: CD4+ T cells sorted from blood, collected between weeks 36 and 40, from a patient treated with tofacitinib. The V call is TRBV7-9, the J call TRBJ2-4, with no clear D. The receptor was isolated from a human donor with alopecia areata. The CDR3 protein is CASSSPLIAKNIQYF. The CDR3 DNA is TGTGCCAGCAGCTCCCCCCTAATAGCCAAAAACATTCAGTACTTC.